The subject of this entry is one T cell receptor (beta chain). These data belong to a study of identifying expanded T cells in peripheral blood. Clones were read by immunoSEQ multiplex PCR, and TCRdb kept only the in-frame ones, dropping some. Here the sample spans around 120,000 clones, about 89% being singletons. The sample taken for sequencing was blood. The sequence was collected from a person aged 18-69 years in good health.

Here the CDR3 reads CASSEVPGVGGYTF. For the CDR3, the DNA is TGTGCCAGCAGTGAGGTTCCAGGGGTTGGCGGCTACACCTTC. The chain has TRBV6-1 and TRBJ1-2; TRBD1 is a possible D gene (6 bases). Trimming cost V 3 bases and J 8 bases, with 16 bases left between them. Germline lookup yields CDR1 MNHNS and CDR2 SASEGT. This CDR3 comprises 14 residues.